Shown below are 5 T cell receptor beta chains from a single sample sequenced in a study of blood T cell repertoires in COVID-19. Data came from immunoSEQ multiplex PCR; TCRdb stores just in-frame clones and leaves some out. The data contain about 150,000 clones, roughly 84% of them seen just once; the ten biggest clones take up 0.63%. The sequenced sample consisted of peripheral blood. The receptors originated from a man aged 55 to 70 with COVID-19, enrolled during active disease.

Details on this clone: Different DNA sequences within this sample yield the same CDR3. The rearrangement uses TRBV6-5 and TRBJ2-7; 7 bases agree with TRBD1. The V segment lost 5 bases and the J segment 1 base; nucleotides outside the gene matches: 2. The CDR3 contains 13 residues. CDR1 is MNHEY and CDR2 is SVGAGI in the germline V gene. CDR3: CASSRQGSYEQYF. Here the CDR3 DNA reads TGTGCCAGCAGTAGACAGGGATCCTACGAGCAGTACTTC.

CDR3 region: CASSLWAGYTF. CDR3 in DNA: TGTGCCAGCAGTTTATGGGCTGGCTACACCTTC. This chain uses TRBV28 with TRBJ1-2; D ambiguous. Trimming cost V 0 bases and J 7 bases, with 3 bases left between them. This CDR3 comprises 11 residues. Per the germline V gene, CDR1 is MDHEN and CDR2 is SYDVKM.

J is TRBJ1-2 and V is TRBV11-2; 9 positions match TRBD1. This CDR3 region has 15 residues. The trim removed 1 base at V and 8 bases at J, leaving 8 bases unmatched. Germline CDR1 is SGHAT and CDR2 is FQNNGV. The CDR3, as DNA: TGTGCCAGCAGCTTAGGGGGACAGGGAAGAGGCGGCTACACCTTC. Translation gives CASSLGGQGRGGYTF. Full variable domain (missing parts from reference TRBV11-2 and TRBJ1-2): EAGVAQSPRYKIIEKRQSVAFWCNPISGHATLYWYQQILGQGPKLLIQFQNNGVVDDSQLPKDRFSAERLKGVDSTLKIQPAKLEDSAVYLCASSLGGQGRGGYTFGSGTRLTVV.

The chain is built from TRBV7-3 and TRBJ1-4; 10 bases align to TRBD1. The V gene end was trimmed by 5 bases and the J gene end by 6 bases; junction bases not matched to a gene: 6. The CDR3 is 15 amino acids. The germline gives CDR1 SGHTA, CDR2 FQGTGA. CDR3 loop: CASSPGTGAHEKLFF. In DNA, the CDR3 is TGTGCCAGCAGCCCAGGGACAGGGGCCCATGAAAAACTGTTTTTT.

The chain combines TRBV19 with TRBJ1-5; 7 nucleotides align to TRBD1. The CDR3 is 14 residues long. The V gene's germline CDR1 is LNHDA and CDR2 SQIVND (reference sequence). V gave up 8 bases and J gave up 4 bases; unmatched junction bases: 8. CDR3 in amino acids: CASYDRVANQPQHF. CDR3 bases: TGTGCCAGTTATGACAGGGTTGCAAATCAGCCCCAGCATTTT. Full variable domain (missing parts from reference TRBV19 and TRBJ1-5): DGGITQSPKYLFRKEGQNVTLSCEQNLNHDAMYWYRQDPGQGLRLIYYSQIVNDFQKGDIAEGYSVSREKKESFPLTVTSAQKNPTAFYLCASYDRVANQPQHFGDGTRLSIL.